Listed below are T cell receptor beta chains from one sample, sequenced in a study of CD8 T cells in Susac syndrome. TCRdb reprocessed the immunoSEQ multiplex PCR reads via MiXCR and lists one record per CDR3 protein. The repertoire holds roughly 150,000 distinct CDR3 sequences, around 95% seen once, with over 0.2% in the top ten. The sequenced sample was CD8+ T cells from PBMCs. The origin of the receptors is a human donor with multiple sclerosis. CDR3s include the opening cysteine and the closing phenylalanine or tryptophan. Each record gives: clone size, V gene, J gene, D gene, CDR3 protein, CDR3 DNA. The D gene is left open where the match is weak. Only part of the rows carry a size: once, few, many, or a class if the clone is expanded.

>NA|TRBV27|TRBJ2-1|TRBD2
CASSIIAGGPNEQFF
TGTGCCAGCAGTATAATAGCGGGGGGACCCAATGAGCAGTTCTTC
>NA|TRBV27|TRBJ2-7|TRBD2
CASSSLGLADEQYF
TGTGCCAGCAGTTCTTTGGGACTAGCGGACGAGCAGTACTTC
>NA|TRBV27|TRBJ1-1|NA
CASKGGYTEAFF
TGTGCCAGCAAGGGGGGATACACTGAAGCTTTCTTT
>NA|TRBV9|TRBJ2-2|NA
CASSAGNTGELFF
TGTGCCAGCTCCGCAGGGAACACCGGGGAGCTGTTTTTT
>NA|TRBV25-1|TRBJ1-6|NA
CASSESDSRPLHF
TGTGCCAGCAGTGAATCCGACTCTCGCCCCCTCCACTTT
>NA|TRBV6-2/TRBV6-3|TRBJ2-3|NA
CASRTQLDTQYF
TGTGCCAGCAGGACCCAATTAGATACGCAGTATTTT
>NA|TRBV15|TRBJ1-2|TRBD1
CAIADSGTGYGYTF
TGTGCCATCGCGGACAGCGGGACAGGGTATGGCTACACCTTC
>once|TRBV5-4|TRBJ2-1|NA
CASRGRSGDEQFF
TGTGCCAGCAGAGGCAGGTCGGGCGATGAGCAGTTCTTC
>NA|TRBV20-1|TRBJ2-7|TRBD1
CSARGTDTYEQYF
TGCAGTGCTAGGGGGACAGACACCTACGAGCAGTACTTC
>once|TRBV5-1|TRBJ1-1|NA
CASSSSNRADTEAFF
TGCGCCAGCAGTAGTTCAAACAGGGCTGACACTGAAGCTTTCTTT
>once|TRBV20-1|TRBJ1-3|NA
CSARAGNTIYF
TGCAGTGCTAGAGCCGGAAACACCATATATTTT
>NA|TRBV5-6|TRBJ1-5|NA
CASSPGNGQPQHF
TGTGCCAGCAGCCCGGGAAATGGGCAGCCCCAGCATTTT
>NA|TRBV7-9|TRBJ2-4|NA
CASSLVSTGRNIQYF
TGTGCCAGCAGCTTAGTCTCGACAGGGAGGAACATTCAGTACTTC
>NA|TRBV7-9|TRBJ2-5|NA
CASKRPGEETQYF
TGTGCCTCTAAAAGACCAGGGGAAGAGACCCAGTACTTC
>NA|TRBV9|TRBJ1-5|NA
CASSVEGMLYQPQHF
TGTGCCAGCAGCGTAGAGGGAATGCTCTATCAGCCCCAGCATTTT
>NA|TRBV12-5|TRBJ2-7|TRBD1
CASGPTGGLLHEQYF
TGTGCTAGTGGACCCACAGGGGGCCTTCTCCACGAGCAGTACTTC
>NA|TRBV28|TRBJ2-7|NA
CASSLWGTGVEHEQYF
TGTGCCAGCAGTTTATGGGGGACGGGGGTCGAGCACGAGCAGTACTTC
>NA|TRBV6-4|TRBJ2-7|TRBD1
CASSQQGFGDEQYF
TGTGCCAGCAGTCAACAGGGGTTCGGCGACGAGCAGTACTTC
>once|TRBV27|TRBJ1-5|NA
CASRPVGGNQPQHF
TGTGCCAGCAGACCGGTAGGGGGCAATCAGCCCCAGCATTTT
>NA|TRBV5-6|TRBJ1-5|NA
CASSGQDNQPQHF
TGTGCCAGCAGTGGACAAGACAATCAGCCCCAGCATTTT
>NA|TRBV5-1|TRBJ2-7|NA
CASRGWGYEQYF
TGCGCCAGCAGGGGCTGGGGCTACGAGCAGTACTTC
>NA|TRBV12-3/TRBV12-4|TRBJ2-5|NA
CASSIRRRGETQYF
TGTGCCAGCAGTATCAGGAGGCGCGGGGAGACCCAGTACTTC
>NA|TRBV6-1|TRBJ1-1|NA
CASGGLNTEAFF
TGTGCCAGTGGGGGGCTAAACACTGAAGCTTTCTTT
>NA|TRBV29-1|TRBJ2-7|NA
CSVEGGLGIYEQYF
TGCAGCGTTGAAGGAGGGTTAGGGATCTACGAGCAGTACTTC
>NA|TRBV7-8|TRBJ1-4|TRBD1
CASSFDREREKLFF
TGTGCCAGCAGCTTTGACAGGGAACGTGAAAAACTGTTTTTT
>NA|TRBV4-1|TRBJ2-1|NA
CASSYRDHNEQFF
TGCGCCAGCAGCTACCGGGATCACAATGAGCAGTTCTTC
>few|TRBV13|TRBJ1-1|NA
CASSLNKNTEAFF
TGTGCCAGCAGCTTAAACAAGAACACTGAAGCTTTCTTT
>NA|TRBV4-1|TRBJ1-1|NA
CASSQDGGTTNTEAFF
TGCGCCAGCAGCCAAGATGGAGGGACAACAAACACTGAAGCTTTCTTT
>NA|TRBV28|TRBJ2-7|NA
CASSRWGTTYEQYF
TGTGCCAGCAGCCGATGGGGGACGACCTACGAGCAGTACTTC